One sample yielded the 32 T cell receptor beta chains listed below, sequenced in a study of OX40 agonist ivuxolimab in advanced cancers. Sequencing used immunoSEQ multiplex PCR; TCRdb keeps in-frame clones, though not all of them. The sample consists of 55,000 to 65,000 clones, about 85% of them appearing once. The material was CD4+ or CD8+ T cells sorted from blood, obtained in a trial of the OX40 agonist ivuxolimab. The origin of the receptors is an adult with an advanced solid tumor such as melanoma, head and neck, liver or kidney cancer.

This rearrangement joins TRBV9 to TRBJ2-1; D tentatively fits TRBD1 or TRBD2 (5 bases each). The length of the CDR3 is 18 residues. Germline V gives CDR1 SGDLS, CDR2 YYNGEE. The V end lost 0 bases, the J end lost 0 bases, and 16 bases lay between the germline ends. Written as DNA, the CDR3 is TGTGCCAGCAGCGTAGGATCGGGGCGGGTTAGCTCCTACAATGAGCAGTTCTTC. Protein sequence: CASSVGSGRVSSYNEQFF.

V usage is TRBV18 and J usage is TRBJ2-7; 8 nucleotides agree with TRBD2. Germline V CDR1 and CDR2: KGHSH, LQKENI. The CDR3 totals 15 residues. The J segment lost 0 bases and the V segment lost 6 bases, leaving 7 bases of the junction unmatched. As DNA, the CDR3 is TGTGCCAGCTCCCCGGGGGGGACGGCCTCCTACGAGCAGTACTTC. Protein sequence: CASSPGGTASYEQYF.

This clone was recorded once. This chain connects TRBV19 to TRBJ2-7; TRBD2 agrees at 14 bases. Germline-derived CDR1 and CDR2 are LNHDA and SQIVND (reference sequence). This CDR3 has 17 amino acids. Trimming at V came to 3 bases and at J to 2 bases, leaving 6 bases not matched to a gene. This chain's CDR3 is CASSMLTSGGAAYEQYF. The CDR3 nucleotides are TGTGCCAGTAGTATGCTGACTAGCGGGGGGGCCGCCTACGAGCAGTACTTC.

J is TRBJ1-3 and V is TRBV6-1; D gene ambiguous. The V end was cut by 6 bases, the J end by 0 bases, with 6 bases between. Germline V lookup: CDR1 MNHNS, CDR2 SASEGT. The CDR3 sequence is 13 residues long. CDR3 DNA sequence: TGTGCCAGCAGGTCGGGCTCTGGAAACACCATATATTTT. This codes for CASRSGSGNTIYF.

The rearrangement uses TRBV27 and TRBJ1-5; the D is unclear. Trimming left V 5 bases short and J 5 bases short, with 19 bases between. Germline lookup yields CDR1 MNHEY and CDR2 SMNVEV (reference sequence). The CDR3 runs 16 residues. In nucleotides, the CDR3 is TGTGCCAGCAGTCCCCGTAGGGTCTGGTCCGATCAGCCCCAGCATTTT. It yields the protein CASSPRRVWSDQPQHF.

The V gene is TRBV30, the J gene TRBJ1-2; 7 positions agree with TRBD1. The V segment lost 2 bases and the J segment 8 bases; nucleotides outside the gene matches: 5. Germline loops: CDR1 GTSNPN, CDR2 SVGIG (reference sequence). This CDR3 comprises 12 residues. CDR3 sequence: CAWSPGGVGYTF. The CDR3, as DNA: TGTGCCTGGAGTCCAGGGGGTGTCGGCTACACCTTC.

J is TRBJ1-6 and V is TRBV7-8, with unresolved D. Germline CDR1 reads SGHVS; CDR2 reads FQNEAQ. This CDR3 is 18 amino acids long. V shed 2 bases and J shed 0 bases, with 14 bases lying between them. CDR3 loop: CASSLLGSRSSYNSPLHF. For the CDR3, the DNA is TGTGCCAGCAGCTTATTAGGCAGCCGAAGCTCCTATAATTCACCCCTCCACTTT. The full variable domain, with the rest looked up from reference TRBV7-8 and TRBJ1-6, is GAGVSQSPRYKVAKRGQDVALRCDPISGHVSLFWYQQALGQGPEFLTYFQNEAQLDKSGLPSDRFFAERPEGSVSTLKIQRTQQEDSAVYLCASSLLGSRSSYNSPLHFGNGTRLTVT.

J is TRBJ1-4 and V is TRBV11-2; D is possibly TRBD1 (6 bases). In germline, CDR1 is SGHAT, CDR2 FQNNGV. The CDR3 sequence is 15 residues long. Trimming stripped 5 bases from V and 8 bases from J, with 18 bases between. The CDR3 DNA sequence: TGTGCCAGCAGCCTACAGACAGGACCCCGGGAAAAACTGTTTTTT. It is translated as CASSLQTGPREKLFF. The entire variable domain, with the rest obtained from reference TRBV11-2 and TRBJ1-4, is as follows: EAGVAQSPRYKIIEKRQSVAFWCNPISGHATLYWYQQILGQGPKLLIQFQNNGVVDDSQLPKDRFSAERLKGVDSTLKIQPAKLEDSAVYLCASSLQTGPREKLFFGSGTQLSVL.

The gene calls are TRBV30 and TRBJ1-5; 7 bases match TRBD1. Germline V gene sequence: CDR1 GTSNPN, CDR2 SVGIG (reference sequence). V was clipped by 5 bases and J by 5 bases; unmatched bases: 6. The CDR3 loop spans 13 amino acids. CDR3 nucleotides: TGTGCCTGGGGGGGACAGAGAGATCAGCCCCAGCATTTT. Translation: CAWGGQRDQPQHF.

The rearrangement joins TRBV2 to TRBJ1-2; D remains unclear. The CDR3 sequence is 12 residues long. V was shortened by 7 bases and J by 4 bases, with 10 bases between the two germline ends. The germline CDR1 and CDR2 sequences are SNHLY and FYNNEI. The CDR3 spells CASNPGFYGYTF. DNA of the CDR3: TGTGCCAGCAACCCAGGATTCTATGGCTACACCTTC.

The genes are TRBV7-2 and TRBJ1-1; D gene ambiguous. The length of the CDR3 is 14 residues. Germline loops: CDR1 SGHTA, CDR2 FQGNSA. V lost 0 bases, J lost 5 bases, and 10 bases lay in between. In DNA form, the CDR3 reads TGTGCCAGCAGCTTAGCCGCCGGGAGGACTGAAGCTTTCTTT. Translation gives CASSLAAGRTEAFF.

The gene calls are TRBV10-3 and TRBJ2-3; 11 positions agree with TRBD1. V was pared by 6 bases and J by 6 bases, with 5 bases of the junction left unmatched. The CDR3 runs 14 residues. Looked up from germline, CDR1 is ENHRY and CDR2 is SYGVKD. The CDR3 loop is CAIRAGQGVDTQYF. CDR3 sequence (DNA): TGTGCCATCAGGGCGGGACAGGGGGTGGATACGCAGTATTTT.

The table lists this clone with a few counts. The chain carries TRBV6-1 and TRBJ2-3, with D perhaps matching TRBD1 or TRBD2 (5 bases each). Trimming cost V 4 bases and J 9 bases, with 20 bases left between them. CDR1 and CDR2 (germline): MNHNS, SASEGT. The CDR3 is 15 amino acids. The CDR3 is CASSAKTGPSTTQYF. The CDR3 DNA is TGTGCCAGCAGTGCAAAAACGGGACCCTCGACGACGCAGTATTTT.

The rearrangement joins TRBV5-4 to TRBJ2-5, with 11 positions matching TRBD2. The DNA end is more similar to TRBJ2-7, so the J call may be wrong. CDR1 is SGHNT and CDR2 is YYREEE in the germline V gene (reference sequence). CDR3 length equals 13 residues. CDR3 sequence: CASRVGTSGEQYF. Here the CDR3 DNA reads TGTGCCAGCAGGGTTGGGACTAGCGGCGAGCAGTACTTC.

This chain connects TRBV6-1 to TRBJ2-3, with TRBD1 as a possible D gene (6 bases). There are 14 residues in the CDR3. V was trimmed by 5 bases and J by 2 bases, leaving 11 bases between them. Per germline, CDR1 MNHNS and CDR2 SASEGT. The CDR3 coding sequence is TGTGCCAGCAGTCTACAGGGTTACACAGATACGCAGTATTTT. Encoded protein: CASSLQGYTDTQYF.

V usage is TRBV9 and J usage is TRBJ2-7; maybe TRBD1 (5 bases). The CDR3 runs 16 residues. The V and J ends lost 4 bases and 3 bases respectively, with 20 bases between them. From germline, CDR1 is SGDLS and CDR2 YYNGEE. The CDR3 loop reads CASSPTSFGALYEQYF. CDR3 nucleotide sequence: TGTGCCAGCAGCCCCACTTCGTTTGGGGCCCTCTACGAGCAGTACTTC.

In this sample, this clone turned up a few times. This chain connects TRBV12-5 to TRBJ1-2; 8 nucleotides align to TRBD1. Per the germline V gene, CDR1 is LGHNT and CDR2 is FRNRAP. The V gene end was trimmed by 5 bases and the J gene end by 3 bases; junction bases not matched to a gene: 11. The CDR3 loop spans 16 amino acids. CDR3 nucleotide sequence: TGTGCTAGTGGTCCTGCCGGGACAGGTTTTGACTATGGCTACACCTTC. Amino acids: CASGPAGTGFDYGYTF.

V usage is TRBV6-5 and J usage is TRBJ2-1; 8 bases map to TRBD1. CDR3 length equals 14 residues. Unmatched junction bases numbered 5, after V lost 2 bases and J lost 8 bases. Germline-derived CDR1 and CDR2 are MNHEY and SVGAGI. The DNA for the CDR3 is TGTGCCAGCAGTTACAGGACAGGGATCGATGAGCAGTTCTTC. Protein product: CASSYRTGIDEQFF.

V usage is TRBV7-9 and J usage is TRBJ2-5; 11 bases map to TRBD1. The length of the CDR3 is 15 residues. Per germline, CDR1 SEHNR and CDR2 FQNEAQ (reference sequence). Trimming removed 4 bases from V and 2 bases from J; junction bases left unmatched: 3. The CDR3 region is CASSSGDRGQETQYF. Here the CDR3 DNA reads TGTGCCAGCAGCTCGGGGGACAGGGGGCAAGAGACCCAGTACTTC.

This chain uses TRBV29-1 with TRBJ1-2, with D uncertain. V lost 1 base to trimming and J lost 4 bases, with 16 bases between them. Germline loops: CDR1 SQVTM, CDR2 ANQGSEA. The CDR3 consists of 15 residues. CDR3 in DNA: TGCAGCGTTGAAGGTTCGGTTAGCCGGGGCTATGGCTACACCTTC. This sequence encodes CSVEGSVSRGYGYTF. Variable domain in full (rest from reference TRBV29-1 and TRBJ1-2): SAVISQKPSRDICQRGTSLTIQCQVDSQVTMMFWYRQQPGQSLTLIATANQGSEATYESGFVIDKFPISRPNLTFSTLTVSNMSPEDSSIYLCSVEGSVSRGYGYTFGSGTRLTVV.

The V gene is TRBV7-9, the J gene TRBJ2-7; TRBD1 is a possible D gene (5 bases). The V end was cut by 5 bases, the J end by 1 base, with 15 bases between. Germline V gene data show CDR1 as SEHNR and CDR2 as FQNEAQ (reference sequence). CDR3 size: 15 residues. The CDR3 sequence is CASSDEIDSSYEQYF. As DNA, the CDR3 is TGTGCCAGCAGCGATGAGATCGACAGTTCCTACGAGCAGTACTTC.

The count of this clone is one. Here the CDR3 DNA reads TGCGCCAGCAGCTTGGGGTCCGGGGAGCTGTTTTTT. It translates to CASSLGSGELFF. The chain has TRBV5-1 and TRBJ2-2; D uncertain. Germline values: CDR1 SGHRS, CDR2 YFSETQ. V shed 0 bases and J shed 6 bases, with 3 bases lying between them. The CDR3 has 12 residues.

This chain joins TRBV11-2 and TRBJ2-3; possibly TRBD1 or TRBD2 for D (5 bases each). Germline CDR1 reads SGHAT; CDR2 reads FQNNGV. This CDR3 region has 14 residues. V dropped 3 bases and J dropped 8 bases, with 15 bases sitting between them. The CDR3 nucleotides read TGTGCCAGCAGCTTTCCCCCCCCAGGGACTACGCAGTATTTT. Encoded protein: CASSFPPPGTTQYF.

This clone was seen once. This CDR3 reads CASRGTGGEKLFF. The CDR3 DNA sequence: TGTGCCAGCCGGGGGACAGGGGGCGAAAAACTGTTTTTT. The chain links TRBV5-4 to TRBJ1-4, with 12 bases aligning to TRBD1. The CDR3 is made up of 13 amino acids. Germline values: CDR1 SGHNT, CDR2 YYREEE (reference sequence). Unmatched junction bases numbered 3, after V lost 7 bases and J lost 8 bases.

The chain carries TRBV29-1 and TRBJ1-1, with D possibly matching TRBD1 (5 bases). CDR3 size: 15 residues. V was shortened by 3 bases and J by 6 bases, with 20 bases between the two germline ends. Looked up from germline, CDR1 is SQVTM and CDR2 is ANQGSEA. The CDR3 here is CSVENRQGLNSEAFF. DNA for the CDR3: TGCAGCGTTGAGAACAGGCAGGGTTTAAACTCTGAAGCTTTCTTT.

This chain joins TRBV27 and TRBJ2-5; D unresolved. The J call may not be correct, given that the DNA end is closer to TRBJ2-7. The length of the CDR3 is 14 residues. Germline-derived CDR1 and CDR2 are MNHEY and SMNVEV (reference sequence). As DNA, the CDR3 is TGTGCCAGCACTCCGTCCCGGATTTCCTACGAGCAGTACTTC. Translating it yields CASTPSRISYEQYF.

This clone came up once. The chain links TRBV7-2 to TRBJ2-5; 8 bases fit TRBD2. CDR3 length equals 15 residues. Germline CDR1 is SGHTA and CDR2 is FQGNSA. Trimming removed 2 bases from V and 2 bases from J; junction bases left unmatched: 4. CDR3 in DNA: TGTGCCAGCAGCTTATACGCGGGGGGACAAGAGACCCAGTACTTC. This gives the protein CASSLYAGGQETQYF.

A few counts support this clone. The chain uses TRBV7-2 and TRBJ1-2, with 9 bases aligning to TRBD1. The CDR3 length is 15 residues. CDR1 is SGHTA and CDR2 is FQGNSA in the germline V gene. The V segment lost 5 bases and the J segment 2 bases; nucleotides outside the gene matches: 6. CDR3 sequence: CASSNTGTGNYGYTF. The CDR3 DNA sequence: TGTGCCAGCAGCAATACCGGGACAGGGAACTATGGCTACACCTTC.

The chain couples TRBV5-6 to TRBJ1-3; D is uncertain. Germline V gene data show CDR1 as SGHDT and CDR2 as YYEEEE. V lost 3 bases, J lost 7 bases, and 5 bases lay in between. The CDR3 spans 11 residues. The CDR3 DNA follows: TGTGCCAGCAGCTCCGCGAACACCATATATTTT. Translated: CASSSANTIYF.

This sequence joins TRBV6-5 and TRBJ2-3, with D possibly TRBD2 on 5 matching bases. Germline V gives CDR1 MNHEY, CDR2 SVGAGI. V lost 2 bases and J lost 11, with 8 bases in between. The length of the CDR3 is 11 residues. CDR3 amino acids: CASSYGRGQYF. Written as DNA, the CDR3 is TGTGCCAGCAGTTACGGGAGAGGGCAGTATTTT.

The V call is TRBV19, the J call TRBJ1-2; maybe TRBD1 (6 bases). V was pared by 4 bases and J by 2 bases, with 14 bases between. The CDR3 length is 15 residues. The germline gives CDR1 LNHDA, CDR2 SQIVND (reference sequence). CDR3 nucleotides: TGTGCCAGTAGTACTCCAACCACAGGGAACTATGGCTACACCTTC. Translating gives CASSTPTTGNYGYTF.

V and J are TRBV6-5 and TRBJ1-2; 7 bases match TRBD1. This CDR3 region has 14 residues. Germline V CDR1 and CDR2: MNHEY, SVGAGI. Trimming removed 6 bases from V and 3 bases from J; junction bases left unmatched: 7. The CDR3 region is CASRKIGTDYGYTF. CDR3 nucleotide sequence: TGTGCCAGCAGAAAAATCGGGACAGACTATGGCTACACCTTC.